This entry concerns a single TCR beta chain. Its antigen is still unknown. PCR employed 60 Vbeta and 13 Jbeta primers. The assay was immunoSEQ multiplex PCR, and TCRdb's table has in-frame clones only and misses some. There are around 65,000 clones in the sample, with less than 20% held by the top ten. Germline loops: CDR1 GTSNPN, CDR2 SVGIG (reference sequence). CDR3 length: 12 residues. Trimming left V 3 bases short and J 1 base short, with 4 bases between. The data derive from a study of cytomegalovirus exposure and HLA in healthy donors. Background on the study: Assignment to the Caucasian-associated ancestry cluster applied to around 76% of the approximately 420 genotyped donors.

Study-wide points: Earlier findings revealed that most TCR beta V segments proved productive either about 87% or about 30% of the time. The records held CMV serostatus as the only immune exposure information. Owing to their indistinguishability, certain V segments, notably TRBV6-2 and TRBV6-3, were excluded.

Sequenced sample: PBMCs. The clonotype was recovered from a boy between 10 and 17 years old in good health and CMV-seronegative. The chain employs TRBV30 and TRBJ1-3, with D uncertain. CDR3 protein: CAWSGSGNTIYF. CDR3 coding DNA: TGTGCCTGGAGCGGGTCTGGAAACACCATATATTTT.